These 20 T cell receptor beta chains were sequenced from one sample in a study of post-analysis software for immune sequencing data. General study points: The five TRBV segments detected at higher frequency in patients than in controls included TRBV5-6, TRBV5-1 and TRBV20-1.

Each TCR beta cDNA library carried unique molecular identifiers. TCRdb re-analysed the PCR reads in MiXCR, keeping a single row per CDR3 protein. The table includes a few hundred thousand distinct CDR3 sequences, roughly 40% detected once. The antigens these receptors bind are not known. Sequencing was done on a sample of blood. The receptors here all came from a girl aged 2 to 10 with multiple sclerosis.

The chain recombines TRBV7-9 with TRBJ1-6; 7 bases align to TRBD1. V gave up 4 bases and J gave up 6 bases; unmatched junction bases: 3. The CDR3 sequence is 14 residues long. From germline, CDR1 is SEHNR and CDR2 FQNEAQ (reference sequence). The CDR3 sequence: CASSSGQPNSPLHF. Here the CDR3 DNA reads TGTGCCAGCAGCTCGGGACAGCCTAATTCACCCCTCCACTTT.

The rearrangement joins TRBV5-1 to TRBJ2-7, with D perhaps being TRBD1 or TRBD2 (5 bases each). The V gene's germline CDR1 is SGHRS and CDR2 YFSETQ. The CDR3 spans 13 residues. Trimming took off 5 bases at V and 5 bases at J, with 14 bases between the two ends. The CDR3 sequence is CASSPGTSDEQYF. CDR3 in DNA: TGCGCCAGCAGTCCCGGGACGTCTGACGAGCAGTACTTC.

The gene calls are TRBV5-1 and TRBJ2-7; D might be TRBD1 or TRBD2, each matching 5 bases. V was shortened by 0 bases and J by 6 bases, with 7 bases between the two germline ends. The germline gives CDR1 SGHRS, CDR2 YFSETQ. CDR3 length: 12 residues. The CDR3 nucleotides read TGCGCCAGCAGCTTGGGAGGGGTCGAGCAGTACTTC. This gives the protein CASSLGGVEQYF.

In its sample, this clonotype was seen a few times. The chain links TRBV5-1 to TRBJ2-5; 9 positions match TRBD2. Germline V gene data show CDR1 as SGHRS and CDR2 as YFSETQ. V lost 4 bases to trimming and J lost 5 bases; unmatched junction nucleotides: 6. The CDR3 contains 14 residues. CDR3 region: CASSTGLASETQYF. DNA of the CDR3: TGCGCCAGCAGCACCGGACTAGCGTCTGAGACCCAGTACTTC. The entire variable domain, with the rest obtained from reference TRBV5-1 and TRBJ2-5, is as follows: KAGVTQTPRYLIKTRGQQVTLSCSPISGHRSVSWYQQTPGQGLQFLFEYFSETQRNKGNFPGRFSGRQFSNSRSEMNVSTLELGDSALYLCASSTGLASETQYFGPGTRLLVL.

This clonotype has just a few counts. The rearrangement links TRBV20-1 to TRBJ1-2, with TRBD1 matching over 8 bases. V dropped 1 base and J dropped 7; count of bases not matched to a gene: 8. This CDR3 contains 14 residues. Germline assignment: CDR1 DFQATT and CDR2 SNEGSKA (reference sequence). The CDR3 sequence is CSARARTGPGGYTF. The CDR3 nucleotides read TGCAGTGCTAGAGCCCGGACAGGGCCGGGTGGCTACACCTTC.

The sample holds a few counts of this clonotype. This chain links TRBV5-6 with TRBJ2-1, with 7 positions matching TRBD2. Unmatched junction bases numbered 9, after V lost 2 bases and J lost 7 bases. The germline gives CDR1 SGHDT, CDR2 YYEEEE. CDR3 length equals 15 residues. The DNA of the CDR3 is TGTGCCAGCAGCTTATCGGACCTACTAGCGAATGAGCAGTTCTTC. Translation gives CASSLSDLLANEQFF. Using reference TRBV5-6 and TRBJ2-1 for the parts outside the CDR3, the full variable domain is DAGVTQSPTHLIKTRGQQVTLRCSPKSGHDTVSWYQQALGQGPQFIFQYYEEEERQRGNFPDRFSGHQFPNYSSELNVNALLLGDSALYLCASSLSDLLANEQFFGPGTRLTVL.

The chain couples TRBV5-1 to TRBJ1-6; 9 nucleotides align to TRBD1. From germline, CDR1 is SGHRS and CDR2 YFSETQ. V trimming: 7 bases; J trimming: 9 bases; junction bases outside the gene matches: 14. The length of the CDR3 is 16 residues. The CDR3 loop reads CASDKDPGQGGSPLHF. Written as DNA, the CDR3 is TGCGCCAGCGACAAAGATCCGGGACAGGGAGGTTCACCCCTCCACTTT.

This clonotype was observed a handful of times. V is TRBV29-1 and J is TRBJ1-1; no clear D. Trimming removed 2 bases from V and 5 bases from J, with 9 bases in between. The V gene's germline CDR1 is SQVTM and CDR2 ANQGSEA. The CDR3 consists of 12 residues. Here the CDR3 reads CSVERGETEAFF. Written as DNA, the CDR3 is TGCAGCGTTGAACGGGGTGAAACTGAAGCTTTCTTT.

The chain employs TRBV20-1 and TRBJ1-3, with D possibly matching TRBD1 (5 bases). In germline, CDR1 is DFQATT, CDR2 SNEGSKA (reference sequence). This CDR3 spans 15 amino acids. V was pared by 6 bases and J by 0 bases, with 15 bases between. The CDR3 bases are TGCAGTGCAAGTTTCAGGACATACTCTGGAAACACCATATATTTT. Translation gives CSASFRTYSGNTIYF.

This clonotype has only a few counts. This sequence joins TRBV12-3 or TRBV12-4 and TRBJ2-1; TRBD2 aligns across 7 bases. CDR3 length: 14 amino acids. V was clipped by 3 bases and J by 9 bases; unmatched bases: 8. For the CDR3, the DNA is TGTGCCAGCAGTTTTCTAGCGGCCACGGGTGAGCAGTTCTTC. Its translation: CASSFLAATGEQFF.

This clonotype was seen a handful of times. The chain joins TRBV27 to TRBJ2-7; a possible D gene is TRBD2 (6 bases). The V end lost 4 bases, the J end lost 6 bases, and 13 bases lay between the germline ends. The germline V gene has CDR1 MNHEY and CDR2 SMNVEV (reference sequence). There are 13 residues in the CDR3. The CDR3 DNA is TGTGCCAGCAGTTCCCTCTTGGGAGGCGAGCAGTACTTC. Amino acids: CASSSLLGGEQYF.

This clonotype appeared many times. The chain joins TRBV29-1 to TRBJ2-7; 13 bases align to TRBD2. V lost 4 bases, J lost 0 bases, and 15 bases stayed unmatched. CDR1 and CDR2 (germline): SQVTM, ANQGSEA. This CDR3 contains 19 residues. CDR3 sequence reads: CSVVGLTSGRRLLSYEQYF. CDR3 in DNA: TGCAGCGTTGTTGGACTGACTAGCGGGAGGCGTTTACTCTCCTACGAGCAGTACTTC.

The gene calls are TRBV2 and TRBJ2-1, with 8 bases identical to TRBD1. The CDR3 totals 11 residues. CDR1 SNHLY and CDR2 FYNNEI come from the germline V gene. V trimming: 6 bases; J trimming: 12 bases; junction bases outside the gene matches: 4. CDR3 DNA sequence: TGTGCCAGCAGCTGGGGGACAGGGCAGTTCTTC. Translation gives CASSWGTGQFF.

This clonotype was seen at least ten times. No DNA is shown, since the ends of the CDR3 on it are uncertain; the CDR3 is the one TCRdb lists. This sequence joins TRBV6-5 and TRBJ2-5. The CDR3 region is 13 residues in length, termini included. Germline V gene data show CDR1 as MNHEY and CDR2 as SVGAGI. CDR3 sequence reads: CASSSSYQETQYF.

In this sample, this clonotype turned up a few times. The chain recombines TRBV5-1 with TRBJ2-7; tentatively, D is TRBD2 (6 bases). Trimming shortened V by 4 bases and J by 0 bases, and 17 bases separated the two germline ends. CDR1 SGHRS and CDR2 YFSETQ come from the germline V gene. This CDR3 spans 16 amino acids. The CDR3 DNA is TGCGCCAGCAGCCCAGGGACGGGAGAAAGCTCCTACGAGCAGTACTTC. Translated: CASSPGTGESSYEQYF.

V gene TRBV20-1 combines with J gene TRBJ2-5, with D perhaps TRBD2 (5 bases). Germline V lookup: CDR1 DFQATT, CDR2 SNEGSKA (reference sequence). CDR3 length: 15 amino acids. V was cut by 1 base and J by 0 bases, with 12 bases left in between. The CDR3 DNA reads TGCAGTGCTAGAGTACCTAGCAGAAACCAAGAGACCCAGTACTTC. This sequence encodes CSARVPSRNQETQYF.

There are a few counts of this clonotype. The CDR3 region is CASSQDRGHPEQFF. CDR3 nucleotides: TGCGCCAGCAGCCAAGATAGGGGCCATCCTGAGCAGTTCTTC. This rearrangement joins TRBV4-3 to TRBJ2-1; D is possibly TRBD1 (5 bases). The CDR3 runs to 14 residues. CDR1 is LGHNA, CDR2 YSLEER, per germline. V lost 0 bases, J lost 9 bases, and 12 bases lay in between.

The genes are TRBV6-1 and TRBJ1-5; 9 positions agree with TRBD1. The J segment lost 0 bases and the V segment lost 3 bases, leaving 3 bases of the junction unmatched. CDR3 length: 16 amino acids. Germline-derived CDR1 and CDR2 are MNHNS and SASEGT. This chain's CDR3 is CASSDTGGISNQPQHF. Here the CDR3 DNA reads TGTGCCAGCAGTGACACAGGGGGCATTAGCAATCAGCCCCAGCATTTT.

The CDR3, as DNA: TGTGCCAGCAGCTTCCCCAGGGTAAACCCCTACGAGCAGTACTTC. Translated: CASSFPRVNPYEQYF. The V and J genes are TRBV5-5 and TRBJ2-7; the D gene is possibly TRBD1 (5 bases). Trimming took 2 bases from V and 2 from J, leaving 14 bases between them. The germline CDR1 and CDR2 sequences are SGHKS and YYEKEE (reference sequence). The CDR3 is 15 amino acids.

This clonotype was picked up a small number of times. The V gene is TRBV5-1, the J gene TRBJ1-2, with unresolved D. V lost 2 bases, J lost 8 bases, and 7 bases lay in between. This CDR3 contains 11 residues. CDR1 is SGHRS, CDR2 YFSETQ, per germline. This CDR3 reads CASSLGLGYTF. The CDR3 coding sequence is TGCGCCAGCAGCTTAGGACTGGGCTACACCTTC.